Below are 13 T cell receptor beta chains sequenced from a single sample in a study of regulatory T cells in long-lasting Graves disease. Time point here: newly diagnosed GD, antithyroid drugs for less than 3 months. RNA extracted from PBMCs served as the sequencing template. Arm-PCR of CDR3 regions with iRepertoire HTBI primers generated TCR beta libraries. Each CDR3 protein gets one entry after TCRdb re-called the multiplex PCR reads with MiXCR. The table includes approximately 400,000 distinct CDR3 sequences, about 15% detected once. These sequences were also reported in another study, on T cells in Graves' hyperthyroidism and ophthalmopathy.

Sequencing used peripheral blood mononuclear cells (PBMCs), obtained at new diagnosis, from a patient treated with antithyroid drugs. These receptor sequences come from a woman aged 30 to 39 with Graves disease.

For this clonotype: Just one base apart from a much larger clone, this may be a read error. The genes are TRBV6-2 or TRBV6-3 and TRBJ2-7; D perhaps matches TRBD2 (6 bases). The CDR3 contains 15 residues. CDR1 MNHEY and CDR2 SVGEGT come from the germline V gene. The chain's CDR3 is CASSYPQPGSYEQHF. For the CDR3, the DNA is TGTGCCAGCAGTTACCCTCAGCCCGGGAGCTACGAGCAGCACTTC.

This clonotype was seen repeatedly, ten times or more. The chain recombines TRBV3-1 with TRBJ2-7, with D uncertain. Trimming took off 0 bases at V and 5 bases at J, with 5 bases between the two ends. Germline values: CDR1 LGHDT, CDR2 YNNKEL (reference sequence). CDR3 length: 12 residues. For the CDR3, the DNA is TGTGCCAGCAGCCAAGATTACGACGAGCAGTACTTC. This codes for CASSQDYDEQYF.

This clonotype was picked up a small number of times. The chain is built from TRBV12-3 or TRBV12-4 and TRBJ1-5; D uncertain. The CDR3 consists of 14 residues. The V and J ends lost 3 bases and 6 bases respectively, with 12 bases between them. The CDR3 here is CASSFRKGSQPQHF. The CDR3, as DNA: TGTGCCAGCAGTTTTAGGAAGGGCAGTCAGCCCCAGCATTTT.

To note about this clonotype: This sequence may be a read error, since a much larger clone differs from it by one base. The V and J genes are TRBV11-2 and TRBJ2-1; D remains ambiguous. The CDR3 covers 13 residues. The germline V and J ends were trimmed by 7 bases and 10 bases, with 17 bases remaining between them. Germline V lookup: CDR1 SGHAT, CDR2 FQNNGV. CDR3 nucleotides: TGTGCCAGCACAGACACAAACTCCTACGAGCAGTTCTTC. The encoded protein is CASTDTNSYEQFF.

This clonotype appeared many times. V is TRBV5-1 and J is TRBJ2-2; D gene uncertain. The V gene's germline CDR1 is SGHRS and CDR2 YFSETQ. Trimming pared 3 bases from V and 6 bases from J, leaving 9 bases between. CDR3 length: 13 residues. The CDR3 is CASSSVLAGELFF. The CDR3 nucleotides are TGCGCCAGCAGCTCGGTCCTAGCCGGGGAGCTGTTTTTT.

This clonotype was detected many times. The V call is TRBV12-3 or TRBV12-4, the J call TRBJ2-7, with D unclear. CDR3 length: 15 residues. The germline V and J ends were trimmed by 6 bases and 6 bases, with 21 bases remaining between them. The CDR3 sequence is CASSLTNSIGSEQYF. Written as DNA, the CDR3 is TGTGCCAGCAGCTTAACTAACTCTATCGGGTCCGAGCAGTACTTC.

This clonotype was seen only once. Since a much larger clone is just one base distant, this may be a read error. This is likely a read error, given that the CDR3 carries no conserved phenylalanine or tryptophan at its end. J is TRBJ2-1 and V is TRBV7-9; a possible D gene is TRBD2 (5 bases). The assigned J gene may be wrong: the sequence end matches TRBJ2-5 better. The CDR3 covers 15 residues. Germline assignment: CDR1 SEHNR and CDR2 FQNEAQ (reference sequence). Here the CDR3 reads CASSLSEDFQETQYC. The CDR3 coding sequence is TGTGCCAGCAGCTTAAGCGAGGACTTCCAAGAGACCCAGTACTGC.

This clonotype was detected only a few times. This chain uses TRBV30 with TRBJ1-3; perhaps TRBD1 as D (5 bases). V dropped 8 bases and J dropped 0 bases, with 17 bases sitting between them. Germline V gene data show CDR1 as GTSNPN and CDR2 as SVGIG (reference sequence). The CDR3 is 15 amino acids. The DNA of the CDR3 is TGTGCCGGGATATTCGGGGCCTTCTCTGGAAACACCATATATTTT. This sequence encodes CAGIFGAFSGNTIYF.

There are many counts of this clonotype. The chain links TRBV20-1 to TRBJ1-2, with no clear D. This CDR3 is 12 amino acids long. The germline gives CDR1 DFQATT, CDR2 SNEGSKA (reference sequence). Trimming pared 2 bases from V and 4 bases from J, leaving 8 bases between. CDR3 coding DNA: TGCAGTGCTAGAACCGCGGCCTATGGCTACACCTTC. As protein: CSARTAAYGYTF.

This clonotype was seen repeatedly, ten times or more. The chain joins TRBV24-1 to TRBJ2-1; tentative D call: TRBD1 (5 bases). CDR1 and CDR2 from the germline V gene are KGHDR and SFDVKD. This CDR3 comprises 16 residues. V dropped 4 bases and J dropped 5 bases, with 17 bases sitting between them. CDR3 DNA sequence: TGTGCCACCAGTGACCTAACCCAGGTGGGGCACAATGAGCAGTTCTTC. Protein sequence: CATSDLTQVGHNEQFF.

This clonotype showed up many times. The chain links TRBV24-1 to TRBJ2-7, with 8 bases matching TRBD1. CDR1 is KGHDR and CDR2 is SFDVKD in the germline V gene. CDR3 size: 15 residues. The V and J ends lost 3 bases and 4 bases, in that order; junction bases with no gene match: 7. CDR3 nucleotides: TGTGCCACCAGTGATCGGACAGGGAGGTTTTACGAGCAGTACTTC. Amino acid sequence: CATSDRTGRFYEQYF.

This clonotype was picked up many times. J is TRBJ2-7 and V is TRBV6-1; tentative D call: TRBD2 (6 bases). Germline CDR1 and CDR2: MNHNS and SASEGT. The CDR3 is made up of 13 amino acids. Trimming cost V 5 bases and J 2 bases, with 10 bases left between them. The CDR3 loop reads CASSTGGTYEQYF. CDR3 coding DNA: TGTGCCAGCAGTACCGGGGGAACCTACGAGCAGTACTTC.

This clonotype was seen only once. The rearrangement joins TRBV3-1 to TRBJ2-1; TRBD2 matches at 10 bases. The germline V gene has CDR1 LGHDT and CDR2 YNNKEL (reference sequence). CDR3 length equals 19 residues. J lost 5 bases, V lost 0 bases, and 13 bases had no gene match. The CDR3 sequence: CASSQEGLRGLAVHNEQFF. The CDR3 DNA is TGTGCCAGCAGCCAAGAAGGGTTGCGAGGACTAGCGGTACACAATGAGCAGTTCTTC.